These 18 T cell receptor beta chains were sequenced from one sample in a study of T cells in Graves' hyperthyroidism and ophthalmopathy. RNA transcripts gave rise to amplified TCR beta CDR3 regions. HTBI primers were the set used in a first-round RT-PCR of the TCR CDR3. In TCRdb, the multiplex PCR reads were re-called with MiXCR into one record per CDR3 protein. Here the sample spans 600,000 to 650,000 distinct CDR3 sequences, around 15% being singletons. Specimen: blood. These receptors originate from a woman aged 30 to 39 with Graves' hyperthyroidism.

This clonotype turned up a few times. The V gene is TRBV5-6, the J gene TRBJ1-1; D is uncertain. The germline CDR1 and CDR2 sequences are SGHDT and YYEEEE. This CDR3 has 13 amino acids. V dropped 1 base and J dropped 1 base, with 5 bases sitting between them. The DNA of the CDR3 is TGTGCCAGCAGCTTGATACCGAACACTGAAGCTTTCTTT. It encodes CASSLIPNTEAFF.

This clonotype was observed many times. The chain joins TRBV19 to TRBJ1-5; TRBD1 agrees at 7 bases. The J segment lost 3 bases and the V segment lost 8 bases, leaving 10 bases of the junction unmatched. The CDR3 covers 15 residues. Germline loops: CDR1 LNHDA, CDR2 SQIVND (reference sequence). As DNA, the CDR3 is TGTGCCAGTGTCCCCGGGACAGAATACAATCAGCCCCAGCATTTT. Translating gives CASVPGTEYNQPQHF.

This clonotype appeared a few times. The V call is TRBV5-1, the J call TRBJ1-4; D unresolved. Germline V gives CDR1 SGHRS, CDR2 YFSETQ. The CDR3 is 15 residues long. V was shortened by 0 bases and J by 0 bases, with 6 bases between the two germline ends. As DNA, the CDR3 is TGCGCCAGCAGCTTGGCTCCCTCAACTAATGAAAAACTGTTTTTT. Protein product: CASSLAPSTNEKLFF.

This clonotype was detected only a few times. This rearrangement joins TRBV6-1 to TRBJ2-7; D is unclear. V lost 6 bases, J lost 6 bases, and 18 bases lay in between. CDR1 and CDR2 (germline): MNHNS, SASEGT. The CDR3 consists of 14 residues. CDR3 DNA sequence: TGTGCCAGCAGCCTCGATAGTGCCTCTGCCGAGCAGTACTTC. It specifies CASSLDSASAEQYF.

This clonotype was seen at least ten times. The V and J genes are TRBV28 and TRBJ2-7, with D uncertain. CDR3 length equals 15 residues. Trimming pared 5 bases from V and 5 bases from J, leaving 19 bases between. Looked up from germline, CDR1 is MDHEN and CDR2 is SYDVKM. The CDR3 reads CASSTVRKNLHEQYF. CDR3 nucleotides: TGTGCCAGCAGTACGGTCAGAAAAAACCTCCACGAGCAGTACTTC.

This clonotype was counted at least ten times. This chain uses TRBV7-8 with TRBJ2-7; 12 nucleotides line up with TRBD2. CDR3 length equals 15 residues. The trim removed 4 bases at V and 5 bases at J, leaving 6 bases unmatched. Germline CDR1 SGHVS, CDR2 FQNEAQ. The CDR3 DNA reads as TGTGCCAGCAGCTCCCGGACTAGCGGGAACCACGAGCAGTACTTC. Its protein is CASSSRTSGNHEQYF.

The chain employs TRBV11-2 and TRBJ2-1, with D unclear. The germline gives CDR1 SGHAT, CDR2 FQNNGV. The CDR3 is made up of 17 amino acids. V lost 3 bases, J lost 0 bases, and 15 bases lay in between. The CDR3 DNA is TGTGCCAGCAGCTTGCTTACTCTCAAAGGCTCCTACAATGAGCAGTTCTTC. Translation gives CASSLLTLKGSYNEQFF. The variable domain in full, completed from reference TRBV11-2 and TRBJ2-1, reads EAGVAQSPRYKIIEKRQSVAFWCNPISGHATLYWYQQILGQGPKLLIQFQNNGVVDDSQLPKDRFSAERLKGVDSTLKIQPAKLEDSAVYLCASSLLTLKGSYNEQFFGPGTRLTVL.

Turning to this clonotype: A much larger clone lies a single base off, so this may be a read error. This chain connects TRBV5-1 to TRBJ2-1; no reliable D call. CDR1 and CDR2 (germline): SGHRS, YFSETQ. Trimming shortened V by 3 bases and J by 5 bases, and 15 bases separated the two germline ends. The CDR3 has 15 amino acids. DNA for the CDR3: TGCGCCAGCAGCTCTCTGAGCGCTCACCACAATGAGCAGTTCTTC. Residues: CASSSLSAHHNEQFF.

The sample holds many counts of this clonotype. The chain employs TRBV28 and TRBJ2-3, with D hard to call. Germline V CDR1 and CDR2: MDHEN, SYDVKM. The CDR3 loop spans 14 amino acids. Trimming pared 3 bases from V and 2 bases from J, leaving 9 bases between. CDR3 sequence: CASSFRVFTDTQYF. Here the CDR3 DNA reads TGTGCCAGCAGTTTCCGAGTTTTCACAGATACGCAGTATTTT.

For the CDR3, the DNA is TGTGCCACCAAAGTGGGGGACGTCCCTTTACATGAGCAGTTCTTC. Residues: CATKVGDVPLHEQFF. The J gene is TRBJ2-1, the V gene TRBV6-1; possibly TRBD1 or TRBD2 for D (5 bases each). Germline CDR1 is MNHNS and CDR2 is SASEGT. CDR3 size: 15 residues. Between the trimmed V and J ends, which lost 10 bases and 8 bases, there was a span of 24 bases.

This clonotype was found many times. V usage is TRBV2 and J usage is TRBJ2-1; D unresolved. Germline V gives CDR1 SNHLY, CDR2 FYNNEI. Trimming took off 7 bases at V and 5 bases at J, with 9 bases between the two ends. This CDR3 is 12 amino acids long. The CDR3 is CASTFRDNEQFF. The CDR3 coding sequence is TGTGCCAGCACCTTCCGAGACAATGAGCAGTTCTTC.

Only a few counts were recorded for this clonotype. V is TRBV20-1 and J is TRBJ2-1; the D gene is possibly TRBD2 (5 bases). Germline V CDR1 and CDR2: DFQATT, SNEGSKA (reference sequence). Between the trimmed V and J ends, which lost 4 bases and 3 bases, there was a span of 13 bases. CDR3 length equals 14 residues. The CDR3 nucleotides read TGCAGTGCTAATGGACGGGGAAACTACAATGAGCAGTTCTTC. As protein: CSANGRGNYNEQFF.

The CDR3 reads CASSLLPGPQETQYF. Here the CDR3 DNA reads TGCGCCAGCAGCTTACTTCCGGGGCCCCAAGAGACCCAGTACTTC. V gene TRBV5-1 combines with J gene TRBJ2-5; the D gene could be TRBD1 or TRBD2 (5 bases each). CDR1 is SGHRS, CDR2 YFSETQ, per germline. V dropped 2 bases and J dropped 1 base, with 12 bases sitting between them. CDR3 length: 15 amino acids.

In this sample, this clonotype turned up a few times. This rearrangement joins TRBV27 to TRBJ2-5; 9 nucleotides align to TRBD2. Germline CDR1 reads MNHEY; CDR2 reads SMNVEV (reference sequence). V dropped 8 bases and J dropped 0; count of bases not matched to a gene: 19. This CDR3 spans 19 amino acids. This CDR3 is CASPFPRIAGALYQETQYF. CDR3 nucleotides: TGTGCCAGCCCCTTTCCCCGAATAGCGGGAGCCCTGTACCAAGAGACCCAGTACTTC.

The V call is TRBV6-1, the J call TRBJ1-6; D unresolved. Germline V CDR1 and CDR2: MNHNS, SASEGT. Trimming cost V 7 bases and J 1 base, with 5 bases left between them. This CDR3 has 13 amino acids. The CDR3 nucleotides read TGTGCCAGCACTGGGTCCTATAATTCACCCCTCCACTTT. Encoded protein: CASTGSYNSPLHF.

DNA for the CDR3: TGTGCCAGCAGCTACGCAACTCTGAAAGAGACCCAGTACTTC. Its protein product is CASSYATLKETQYF. The chain is built from TRBV7-9 and TRBJ2-5; D unresolved. Germline V gene lookup returns CDR1 SEHNR and CDR2 FQNEAQ (reference sequence). Trimming took 4 bases from V and 3 from J, leaving 12 bases between them. The CDR3 is made up of 14 amino acids.

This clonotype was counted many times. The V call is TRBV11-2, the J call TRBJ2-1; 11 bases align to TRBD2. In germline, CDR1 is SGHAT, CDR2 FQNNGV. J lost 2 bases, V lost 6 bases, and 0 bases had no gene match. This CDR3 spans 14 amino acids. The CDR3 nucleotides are TGTGCCAGCAGTAGCGGGAGGGCCTACAATGAGCAGTTCTTC. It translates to CASSSGRAYNEQFF. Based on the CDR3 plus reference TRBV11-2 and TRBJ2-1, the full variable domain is EAGVAQSPRYKIIEKRQSVAFWCNPISGHATLYWYQQILGQGPKLLIQFQNNGVVDDSQLPKDRFSAERLKGVDSTLKIQPAKLEDSAVYLCASSSGRAYNEQFFGPGTRLTVL.

As DNA, the CDR3 is TGTGCCAGCAGTCTTTCTGGCGGGAGCAACAATGAGCAGTTCTTC. It encodes CASSLSGGSNNEQFF. The chain is built from TRBV7-2 and TRBJ2-1, with 7 bases identical to TRBD2. The junction had 10 bases not matched to a gene; V was cut back by 6 bases and J by 5 bases. From germline, CDR1 is SGHTA and CDR2 FQGNSA. The CDR3 has 15 amino acids. Variable domain in full (rest from reference TRBV7-2 and TRBJ2-1): GAGVSQSPSNKVTEKGKDVELRCDPISGHTALYWYRQSLGQGLEFLIYFQGNSAPDKSGLPSDRFSAERTGGSVSTLTIQRTQQEDSAVYLCASSLSGGSNNEQFFGPGTRLTVL.